Shown below are 22 T cell receptor beta chains from a single sample sequenced in a study of shared clonotypes between healthy human individuals. Method: immunoSEQ multiplex PCR; TCRdb's copy keeps in-frame clones and lacks some. This sample yields roughly 2.5 million clones, of which 85% to 95% are seen a single time; roughly 0.15% belongs to the top ten. The sample was naive CD4+ T cells sorted from blood. The subset is: CD45RA+ positively selected. The origin of the receptors is a man aged 18 to 30 in good health.

CDR3 in DNA: TGTGCCAGCTCGCTCCTTCCGGGACAGACGCTCTACGAGCAGTACTTC. This translates into CASSLLPGQTLYEQYF. This sequence joins TRBV18 and TRBJ2-7; the match to TRBD1 covers 7 bases. This CDR3 is 16 amino acids long. Germline CDR1 is KGHSH and CDR2 is LQKENI. Losses at the gene ends were 6 bases for V and 3 bases for J; bases not matched to a gene: 14.

The chain joins TRBV5-1 to TRBJ1-1; 8 positions match TRBD1. The CDR3 runs to 15 residues. From germline, CDR1 is SGHRS and CDR2 YFSETQ. Trimming at V came to 6 bases and at J to 3 bases, leaving 10 bases not matched to a gene. CDR3 nucleotide sequence: TGCGCCAGCACCCGGGGGACAGGACCGGACACTGAAGCTTTCTTT. Protein sequence: CASTRGTGPDTEAFF.

V and J are TRBV19 and TRBJ2-1; possible D gene TRBD2, 7 bases. The CDR3 loop spans 13 amino acids. The germline gives CDR1 LNHDA, CDR2 SQIVND (reference sequence). V was cut by 7 bases and J by 6 bases, with 13 bases left in between. The CDR3 sequence is CASMQGGGNEQFF. Here the CDR3 DNA reads TGTGCCAGTATGCAGGGAGGGGGCAATGAGCAGTTCTTC.

V gene TRBV5-5 combines with J gene TRBJ2-1; maybe TRBD1 (6 bases). Per germline, CDR1 SGHKS and CDR2 YYEKEE (reference sequence). The CDR3 covers 12 residues. V was cut by 6 bases and J by 5 bases, with 9 bases left in between. CDR3 protein: CASTNRDNEQFF. CDR3 in DNA: TGTGCCAGCACCAACAGGGACAATGAGCAGTTCTTC.

The chain recombines TRBV7-2 with TRBJ2-5; D is undetermined. V was cut by 2 bases and J by 6 bases, with 10 bases left in between. The germline CDR1 and CDR2 sequences are SGHTA and FQGNSA. The CDR3 sequence is 13 residues long. The CDR3 DNA reads as TGTGCCAGCAGCTTAATAGGTGCAAAGACCCAGTACTTC. Residues: CASSLIGAKTQYF.

This chain connects TRBV6-5 to TRBJ2-7; perhaps TRBD2 as D (6 bases). V was pared by 0 bases and J by 0 bases, with 12 bases between. The germline V gene has CDR1 MNHEY and CDR2 SVGAGI. The CDR3 sequence is 16 residues long. The CDR3 loop reads CASSYSALASSYEQYF. For the CDR3, the DNA is TGTGCCAGCAGTTACTCCGCCCTAGCGAGCTCCTACGAGCAGTACTTC.

This sequence joins TRBV6-1 and TRBJ1-5; D unclear. Germline V lookup: CDR1 MNHNS, CDR2 SASEGT. Trimming left V 0 bases short and J 0 bases short, with 15 bases between. The CDR3 spans 18 residues. The CDR3 loop is CASSEAVAAPYSNQPQHF. CDR3 coding DNA: TGTGCCAGCAGTGAAGCTGTGGCCGCGCCTTATAGCAATCAGCCCCAGCATTTT.

The chain has TRBV19 and TRBJ1-1; a possible D gene is TRBD1 (6 bases). V lost 7 bases and J lost 3, with 21 bases in between. Germline V CDR1 and CDR2: LNHDA, SQIVND (reference sequence). The CDR3 covers 16 residues. In DNA, the CDR3 is TGTGCCAGTAAAGGGGGACCGGGGTCGAGTTACACTGAAGCTTTCTTT. Protein sequence: CASKGGPGSSYTEAFF. Complete variable domain (other parts from reference TRBV19 and TRBJ1-1): DGGITQSPKYLFRKEGQNVTLSCEQNLNHDAMYWYRQDPGQGLRLIYYSQIVNDFQKGDIAEGYSVSREKKESFPLTVTSAQKNPTAFYLCASKGGPGSSYTEAFFGQGTRLTVV.

The chain is built from TRBV30 and TRBJ1-2, with D possibly matching TRBD1 (6 bases). Germline CDR1 is GTSNPN and CDR2 is SVGIG (reference sequence). The length of the CDR3 is 15 residues. Deletions cut 0 bases from V and 0 bases from J, with 11 bases between. The CDR3 nucleotides are TGTGCCTGGAGTGTAAAGGGGGGAGCTAACTATGGCTACACCTTC. This translates into CAWSVKGGANYGYTF.

This chain links TRBV7-9 with TRBJ2-7; 8 nucleotides match TRBD2. Germline CDR1 and CDR2: SEHNR and FQNEAQ (reference sequence). The CDR3 totals 15 residues. V was pared by 3 bases and J by 0 bases, with 4 bases of the junction left unmatched. CDR3 sequence: CASSFGLAGSYEQYF. The CDR3 nucleotides read TGTGCCAGCAGCTTCGGGCTAGCGGGCTCCTACGAGCAGTACTTC.

This clone was observed a few times. The V call is TRBV2, the J call TRBJ1-1, with 7 bases lining up with TRBD1. Germline V CDR1 and CDR2: SNHLY, FYNNEI. The V and J ends lost 6 bases and 12 bases, in that order; junction bases with no gene match: 4. This CDR3 contains 10 residues. The CDR3 DNA reads TGTGCCAGCAGCTACAGGGGCCCTTTCTTT. Translated: CASSYRGPFF.

CDR3 protein: CASSFPQRQETQYF. The CDR3 coding sequence is TGTGCCAGCAGCTTTCCCCAGAGACAAGAGACCCAGTACTTC. The J gene is TRBJ2-5, the V gene TRBV5-4; D gene ambiguous. CDR3 length: 14 residues. V lost 2 bases to trimming and J lost 2 bases, with 10 bases between them. Germline lookup yields CDR1 SGHNT and CDR2 YYREEE (reference sequence).

The V call is TRBV20-1, the J call TRBJ2-7, with unresolved D. Trimming took off 6 bases at V and 9 bases at J, with 15 bases between the two ends. The CDR3 extends over 11 amino acids. In germline, CDR1 is DFQATT, CDR2 SNEGSKA (reference sequence). The CDR3 loop is CSAMGSLGQYF. The DNA of the CDR3 is TGCAGTGCAATGGGCTCCCTAGGGCAGTACTTC.

The chain combines TRBV7-2 with TRBJ2-7, with a possible D match to TRBD2 (5 bases). With 7 bases removed from V and 1 base from J, the gap between germline ends came to 14 bases. The germline V gene has CDR1 SGHTA and CDR2 FQGNSA. The CDR3 is 14 amino acids. This CDR3 is CASTYQGGSYEQYF. The CDR3 DNA sequence: TGTGCCAGCACCTACCAAGGAGGATCCTACGAGCAGTACTTC.

J is TRBJ2-6 and V is TRBV6-6; D gene uncertain. Germline lookup yields CDR1 MNHNY and CDR2 SVGAGI (reference sequence). The CDR3 has 14 residues. Trimming removed 2 bases at V and 3 bases at J, with 5 bases between. This CDR3 reads CASSYEDGANVLTF. The CDR3, as DNA: TGTGCCAGCAGTTACGAGGATGGGGCCAACGTCCTGACTTTC.

The V gene is TRBV27, the J gene TRBJ1-1; 9 bases are shared with TRBD1. The V and J ends lost 7 bases and 4 bases, in that order; junction bases with no gene match: 13. Germline V CDR1 and CDR2: MNHEY, SMNVEV (reference sequence). The CDR3 runs to 16 residues. CDR3 DNA sequence: TGTGCCAGCAAGGGGTCCGGGACAGGGACCGCCACTGAAGCTTTCTTT. It encodes CASKGSGTGTATEAFF.

The gene calls are TRBV5-1 and TRBJ1-4; D might be TRBD1 (6 bases). From germline, CDR1 is SGHRS and CDR2 YFSETQ. The CDR3 consists of 15 residues. Trimming shortened V by 3 bases and J by 4 bases, and 13 bases separated the two germline ends. The CDR3 spells CASSSLRGGNEKLFF. The CDR3 DNA follows: TGCGCCAGCAGCTCCCTGAGGGGGGGTAATGAAAAACTGTTTTTT.

The chain uses TRBV29-1 and TRBJ2-3; D possibly matches TRBD1 or TRBD2 (5 bases each). CDR1 is SQVTM and CDR2 is ANQGSEA in the germline V gene. This CDR3 comprises 13 residues. V dropped 7 bases and J dropped 6 bases, with 17 bases sitting between them. CDR3 DNA sequence: TGCAGCGATAGGGGACGGGATTGGGATACGCAGTATTTT. Translation: CSDRGRDWDTQYF.

This clone was detected only a few times. The chain recombines TRBV7-9 with TRBJ1-2; D is unresolved. The CDR3 runs to 12 residues. Germline values: CDR1 SEHNR, CDR2 FQNEAQ (reference sequence). V was trimmed by 5 bases and J by 8 bases, leaving 12 bases between them. CDR3 amino acids: CASSPDRPGYTF. The CDR3 coding sequence is TGTGCCAGCAGCCCAGACCGTCCCGGCTACACCTTC.

Only one count was recorded for this clone. The chain couples TRBV5-4 to TRBJ1-1, with TRBD1 matching over 9 bases. Germline trimming cut 0 bases from V and 4 bases from J; bases unmatched to any gene: 4. From germline, CDR1 is SGHNT and CDR2 YYREEE (reference sequence). The CDR3 has 15 amino acids. The CDR3 coding sequence is TGTGCCAGCAGCTTGGGGGACAGGGTGTTCACTGAAGCTTTCTTT. As protein: CASSLGDRVFTEAFF. The full variable domain, in which reference TRBV5-4 and TRBJ1-1 provide the parts outside the CDR3, is ETGVTQSPTHLIKTRGQQVTLRCSSQSGHNTVSWYQQALGQGPQFIFQYYREEENGRGNFPPRFSGLQFPNYSSELNVNALELDDSALYLCASSLGDRVFTEAFFGQGTRLTVV.

The J gene is TRBJ1-1, the V gene TRBV5-6, with D uncertain. Germline loops: CDR1 SGHDT, CDR2 YYEEEE. V shed 4 bases and J shed 4 bases, with 23 bases lying between them. The CDR3 sequence is 17 residues long. CDR3 sequence reads: CASSPSYDLSVSTEAFF. CDR3 DNA: TGTGCCAGCAGCCCCTCTTACGATCTGTCTGTTTCCACTGAAGCTTTCTTT.

The V and J genes are TRBV6-1 and TRBJ1-2, with TRBD1 identical over 7 bases. V was clipped by 7 bases and J by 3 bases; unmatched bases: 8. Germline loops: CDR1 MNHNS, CDR2 SASEGT. There are 14 residues in the CDR3. For the CDR3, the DNA is TGTGCCAGCATGAATAAGGGGGCACACTATGGCTACACCTTC. This encodes CASMNKGAHYGYTF.